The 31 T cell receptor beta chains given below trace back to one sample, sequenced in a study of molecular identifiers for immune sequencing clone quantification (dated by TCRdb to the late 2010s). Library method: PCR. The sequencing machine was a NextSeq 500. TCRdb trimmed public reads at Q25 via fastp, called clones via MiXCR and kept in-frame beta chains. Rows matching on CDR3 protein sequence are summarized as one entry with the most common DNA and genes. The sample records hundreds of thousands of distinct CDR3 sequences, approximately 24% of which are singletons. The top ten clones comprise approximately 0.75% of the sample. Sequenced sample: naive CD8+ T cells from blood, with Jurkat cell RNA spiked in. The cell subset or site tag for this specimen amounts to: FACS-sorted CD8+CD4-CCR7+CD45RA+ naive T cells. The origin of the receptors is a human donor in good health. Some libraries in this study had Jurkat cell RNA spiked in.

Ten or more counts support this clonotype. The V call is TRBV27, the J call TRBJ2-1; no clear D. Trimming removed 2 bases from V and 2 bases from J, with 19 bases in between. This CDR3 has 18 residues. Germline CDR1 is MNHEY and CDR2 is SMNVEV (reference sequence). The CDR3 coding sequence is TGTGCCAGCAGTTTACCCTTCCCCGAGACCGGCGCCTACAATGAGCAGTTCTTC. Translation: CASSLPFPETGAYNEQFF.

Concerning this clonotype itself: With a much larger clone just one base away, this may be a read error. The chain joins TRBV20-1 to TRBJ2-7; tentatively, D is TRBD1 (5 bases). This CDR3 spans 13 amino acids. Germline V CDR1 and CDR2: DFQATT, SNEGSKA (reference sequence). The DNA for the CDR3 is TGCAGTGCTAGAGCAGGGCACTCCTACAAGCAGTACTTC. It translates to CSARAGHSYKQYF.

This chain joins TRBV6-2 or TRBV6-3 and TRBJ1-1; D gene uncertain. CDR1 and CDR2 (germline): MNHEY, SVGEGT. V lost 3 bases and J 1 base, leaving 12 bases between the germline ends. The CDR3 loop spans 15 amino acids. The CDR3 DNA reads TGTGCCAGCAGTTATGTTTCGGCAGGGAACACTGAAGCTTTCTTT. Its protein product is CASSYVSAGNTEAFF.

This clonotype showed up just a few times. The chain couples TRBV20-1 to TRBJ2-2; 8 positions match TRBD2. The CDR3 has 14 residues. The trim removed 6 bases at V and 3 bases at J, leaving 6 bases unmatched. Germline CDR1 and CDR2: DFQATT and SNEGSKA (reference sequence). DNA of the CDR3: TGCAGTGCCCCGGGGGGGTCTTACACCGGGGAGCTGTTTTTT. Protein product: CSAPGGSYTGELFF.

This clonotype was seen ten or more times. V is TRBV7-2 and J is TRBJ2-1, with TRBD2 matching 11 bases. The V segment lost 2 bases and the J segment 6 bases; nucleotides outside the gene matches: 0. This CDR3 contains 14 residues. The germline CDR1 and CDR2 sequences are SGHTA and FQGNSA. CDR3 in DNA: TGTGCCAGCAGCTTAACTAGCGGGAGCAATGAGCAGTTCTTC. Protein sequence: CASSLTSGSNEQFF.

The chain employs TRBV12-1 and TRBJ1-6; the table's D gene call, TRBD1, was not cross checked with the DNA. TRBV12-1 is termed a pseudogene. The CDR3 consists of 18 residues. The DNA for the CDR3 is TGTGCCAGCAGCTTCCCGCAGGGGGCTGGTCCTTTCAATTCACCCCTCCACTTT. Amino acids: CASSFPQGAGPFNSPLHF.

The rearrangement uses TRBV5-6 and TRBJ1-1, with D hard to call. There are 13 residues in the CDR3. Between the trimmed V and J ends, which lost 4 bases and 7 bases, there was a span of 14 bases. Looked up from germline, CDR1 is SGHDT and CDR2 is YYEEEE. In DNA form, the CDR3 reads TGTGCCAGCAGCGCAGTGGCGGAGGTTGAAGCTTTCTTT. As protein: CASSAVAEVEAFF.

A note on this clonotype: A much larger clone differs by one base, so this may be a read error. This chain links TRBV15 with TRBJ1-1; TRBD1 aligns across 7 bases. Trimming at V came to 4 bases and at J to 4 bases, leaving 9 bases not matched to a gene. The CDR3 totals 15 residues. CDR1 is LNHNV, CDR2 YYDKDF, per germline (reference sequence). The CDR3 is CATSIRGQQSTEAFF. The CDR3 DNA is TGTGCCACCAGCATTAGGGGACAGCAGAGCACTGAAGCTTTCTTT.

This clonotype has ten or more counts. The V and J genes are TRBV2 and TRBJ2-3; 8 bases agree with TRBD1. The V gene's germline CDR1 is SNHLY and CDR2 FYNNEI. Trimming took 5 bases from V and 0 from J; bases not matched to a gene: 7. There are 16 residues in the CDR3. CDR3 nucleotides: TGTGCCAGCAGTCACCCGGGACAGGTTAGCACAGATACGCAGTATTTT. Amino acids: CASSHPGQVSTDTQYF.

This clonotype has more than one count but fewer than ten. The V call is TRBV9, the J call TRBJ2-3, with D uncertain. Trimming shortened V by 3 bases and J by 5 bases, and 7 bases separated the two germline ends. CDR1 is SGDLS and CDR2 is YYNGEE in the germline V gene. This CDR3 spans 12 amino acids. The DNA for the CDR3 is TGTGCCAGCAGCGATCGGATAGATACGCAGTATTTT. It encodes CASSDRIDTQYF.

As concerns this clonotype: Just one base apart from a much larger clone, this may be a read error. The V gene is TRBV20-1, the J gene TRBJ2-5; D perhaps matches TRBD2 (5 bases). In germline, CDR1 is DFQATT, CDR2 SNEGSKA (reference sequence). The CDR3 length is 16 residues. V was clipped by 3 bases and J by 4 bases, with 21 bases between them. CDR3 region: CSARSLLEGVAETQYF. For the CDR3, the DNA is TGCAGTGCTAGGTCATTACTAGAGGGAGTTGCAGAGACCCAGTACTTC.

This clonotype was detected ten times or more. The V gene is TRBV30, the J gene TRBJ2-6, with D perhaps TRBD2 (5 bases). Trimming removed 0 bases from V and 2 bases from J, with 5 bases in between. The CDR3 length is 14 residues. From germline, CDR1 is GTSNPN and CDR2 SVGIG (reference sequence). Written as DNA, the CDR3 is TGTGCCTGGAGTGTCGGGGCTGGGGCCAACGTCCTGACTTTC. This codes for CAWSVGAGANVLTF.

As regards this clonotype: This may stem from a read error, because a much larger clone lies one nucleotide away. CDR3 DNA sequence: TGTGCCAGCAGTGGGCTTTCCTACGGGCAGTACTTC. Amino acids: CASSGLSYGQYF. The rearrangement uses TRBV25-1 and TRBJ2-7; D unresolved. This CDR3 has 12 amino acids. Germline CDR1 and CDR2: MGHDK and SYGVNS.

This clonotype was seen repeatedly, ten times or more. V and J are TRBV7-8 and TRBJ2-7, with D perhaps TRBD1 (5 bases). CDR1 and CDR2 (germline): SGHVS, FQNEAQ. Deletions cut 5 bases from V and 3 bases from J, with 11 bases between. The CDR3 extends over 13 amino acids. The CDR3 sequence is CASSPHRGYEQYF. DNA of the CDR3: TGTGCCAGCAGCCCCCATAGGGGCTACGAGCAGTACTTC.

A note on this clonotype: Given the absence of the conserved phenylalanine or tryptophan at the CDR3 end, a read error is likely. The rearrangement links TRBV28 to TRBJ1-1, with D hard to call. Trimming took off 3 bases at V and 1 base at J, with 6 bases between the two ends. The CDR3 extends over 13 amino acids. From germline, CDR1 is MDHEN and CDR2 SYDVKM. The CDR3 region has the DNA TGTGCCAGCAGTTTTCGCAAGAACACTGAAGCTTTCCTT. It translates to CASSFRKNTEAFL.

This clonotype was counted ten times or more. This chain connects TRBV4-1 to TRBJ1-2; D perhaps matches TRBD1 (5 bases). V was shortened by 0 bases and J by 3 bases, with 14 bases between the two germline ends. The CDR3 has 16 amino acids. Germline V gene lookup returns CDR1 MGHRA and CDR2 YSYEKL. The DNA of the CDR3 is TGCGCCAGCAGCCAAGAGCAGGGCTTATCTCACTATGGCTACACCTTC. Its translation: CASSQEQGLSHYGYTF.

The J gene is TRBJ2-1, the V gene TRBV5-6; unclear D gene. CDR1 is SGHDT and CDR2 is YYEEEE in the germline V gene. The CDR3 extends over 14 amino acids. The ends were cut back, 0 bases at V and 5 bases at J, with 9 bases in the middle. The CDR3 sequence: CASSLAPGDNEQFF. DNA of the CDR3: TGTGCCAGCAGCTTGGCTCCAGGCGACAATGAGCAGTTCTTC.

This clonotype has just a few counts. CDR3 protein: CSVEDNSRTAGEQYF. Written as DNA, the CDR3 is TGCAGCGTTGAAGATAATAGTCGCACGGCGGGCGAGCAGTACTTC. This chain joins TRBV29-1 and TRBJ2-7, with D perhaps matching TRBD2 (5 bases). The V gene's germline CDR1 is SQVTM and CDR2 ANQGSEA. This CDR3 spans 15 amino acids. V lost 0 bases, J lost 6 bases, and 18 bases lay in between.

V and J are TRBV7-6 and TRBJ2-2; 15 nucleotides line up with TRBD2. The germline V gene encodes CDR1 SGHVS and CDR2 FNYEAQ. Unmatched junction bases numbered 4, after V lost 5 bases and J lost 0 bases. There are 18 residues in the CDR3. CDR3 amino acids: CASSPGTSGGPNTGELFF. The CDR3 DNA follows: TGTGCCAGCAGCCCTGGGACTAGCGGGGGGCCGAACACCGGGGAGCTGTTTTTT. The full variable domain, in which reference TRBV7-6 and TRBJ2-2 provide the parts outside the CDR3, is GAGVSQSPRYKVTKRGQDVALRCDPISGHVSLYWYRQALGQGPEFLTYFNYEAQQDKSGLPNDRFSAERPEGSISTLTIQRTEQRDSAMYRCASSPGTSGGPNTGELFFGEGSRLTVL.

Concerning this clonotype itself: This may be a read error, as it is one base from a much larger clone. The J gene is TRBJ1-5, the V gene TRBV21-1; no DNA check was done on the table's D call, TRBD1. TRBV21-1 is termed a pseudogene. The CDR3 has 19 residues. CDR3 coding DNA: TGTGCCAGCAGCAAAGTCCTCGGACAGGGGGCGTTTAGCAATCAGCACCAGCATTTT. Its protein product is CASSKVLGQGAFSNQHQHF.

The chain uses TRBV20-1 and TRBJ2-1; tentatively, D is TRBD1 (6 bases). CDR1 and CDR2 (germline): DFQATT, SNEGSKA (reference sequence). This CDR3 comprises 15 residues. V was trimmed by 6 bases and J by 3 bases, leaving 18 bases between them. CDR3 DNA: TGCAGTGCGAATTCAGGGGTGGATTACTACAATGAGCAGTTCTTC. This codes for CSANSGVDYYNEQFF.

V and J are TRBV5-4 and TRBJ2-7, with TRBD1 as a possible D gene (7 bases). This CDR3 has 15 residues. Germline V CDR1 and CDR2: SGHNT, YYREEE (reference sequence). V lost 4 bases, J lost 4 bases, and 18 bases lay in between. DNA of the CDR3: TGTGCCAGCAGCAGCGTGGAGGGGGCGGATTACGAGCAGTACTTC. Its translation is CASSSVEGADYEQYF.

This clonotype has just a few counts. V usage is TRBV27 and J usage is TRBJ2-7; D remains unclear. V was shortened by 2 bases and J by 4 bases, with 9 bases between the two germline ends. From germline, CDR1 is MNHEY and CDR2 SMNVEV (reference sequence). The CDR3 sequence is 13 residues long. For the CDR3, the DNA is TGTGCCAGCAGTTTAGCGGCCGAATACGAGCAGTACTTC. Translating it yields CASSLAAEYEQYF.

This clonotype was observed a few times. In DNA form, the CDR3 reads TGCAGTGCTAGAAATACAGGGCGGGACTATGGCTACACCTTC. Encoded protein: CSARNTGRDYGYTF. The rearrangement joins TRBV20-1 to TRBJ1-2, with D possibly being TRBD1 (6 bases). This CDR3 comprises 14 residues. Trimming left V 2 bases short and J 3 bases short, with 13 bases between. Germline values: CDR1 DFQATT, CDR2 SNEGSKA (reference sequence).

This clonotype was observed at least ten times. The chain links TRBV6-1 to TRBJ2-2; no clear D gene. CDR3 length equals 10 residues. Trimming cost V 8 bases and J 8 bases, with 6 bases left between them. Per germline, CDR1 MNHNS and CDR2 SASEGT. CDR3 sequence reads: CASRRGELFF. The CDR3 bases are TGTGCCAGCCGCCGAGGGGAGCTGTTTTTT.

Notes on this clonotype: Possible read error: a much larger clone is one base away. CDR3 residues: CTSSGPGVNQPQHF. CDR3 nucleotide sequence: TGTACCAGCAGTGGGCCCGGGGTCAATCAGCCCCAGCATTTT. The J gene is TRBJ1-5, the V gene TRBV25-1; D is ambiguous. The CDR3 loop spans 14 amino acids. Looked up from germline, CDR1 is MGHDK and CDR2 is SYGVNS.

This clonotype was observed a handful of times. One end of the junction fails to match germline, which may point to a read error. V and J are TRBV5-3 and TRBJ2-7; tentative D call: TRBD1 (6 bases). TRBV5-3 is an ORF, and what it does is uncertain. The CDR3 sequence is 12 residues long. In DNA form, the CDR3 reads TGTGCCAGCAGCTTTGGACAGCTCGAGCAGTACTTC. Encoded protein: CASSFGQLEQYF.

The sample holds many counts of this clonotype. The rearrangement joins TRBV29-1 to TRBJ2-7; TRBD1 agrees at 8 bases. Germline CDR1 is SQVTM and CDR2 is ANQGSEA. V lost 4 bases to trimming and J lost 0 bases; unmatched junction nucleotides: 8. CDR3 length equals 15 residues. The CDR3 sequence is CSVGGQDTSSYEQYF. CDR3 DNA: TGCAGCGTTGGGGGACAGGATACGAGCTCCTACGAGCAGTACTTC.

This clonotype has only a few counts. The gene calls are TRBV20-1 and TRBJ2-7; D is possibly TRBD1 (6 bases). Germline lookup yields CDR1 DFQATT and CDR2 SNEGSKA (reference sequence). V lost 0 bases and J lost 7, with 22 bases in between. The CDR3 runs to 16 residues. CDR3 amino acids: CSARENGDKLRNEQYF. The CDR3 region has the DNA TGCAGTGCTAGAGAGAATGGGGACAAGCTACGAAATGAGCAGTACTTC.

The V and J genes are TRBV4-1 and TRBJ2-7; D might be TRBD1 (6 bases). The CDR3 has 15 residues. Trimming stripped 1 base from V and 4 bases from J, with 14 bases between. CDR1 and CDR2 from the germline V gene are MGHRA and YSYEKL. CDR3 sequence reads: CASSQVAEGTYEQYF. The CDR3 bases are TGCGCCAGCAGCCAAGTGGCTGAAGGGACATACGAGCAGTACTTC.

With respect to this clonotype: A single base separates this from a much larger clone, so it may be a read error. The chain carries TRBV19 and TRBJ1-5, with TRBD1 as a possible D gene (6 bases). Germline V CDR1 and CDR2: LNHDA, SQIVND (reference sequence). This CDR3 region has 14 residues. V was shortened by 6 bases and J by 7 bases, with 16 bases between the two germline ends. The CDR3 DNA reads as TGTGCCAGTAGATTGAAGGGGGGGGCCCAGCCCCAGCATTTT. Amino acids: CASRLKGGAQPQHF.